The next 32 T cell receptor beta chains were all read from a single sample in a study of T cells in Graves' hyperthyroidism and ophthalmopathy. TCR beta CDR3 region amplification was performed from RNA transcripts. First-round RT-PCR targeting the TCR CDR3 was performed with the HTBI primer set. MiXCR was run by TCRdb on the multiplex PCR reads, yielding one entry per CDR3 protein. The table has a few hundred thousand distinct CDR3 sequences, approximately 20% seen once. Sequenced sample: blood. The receptors were sampled from a young man with Graves' ophthalmopathy.

CDR3 DNA sequence: TGCAGCGTTGAAGTAGGGAGGCATGAAGCTTTCTTT. Its protein is CSVEVGRHEAFF. The chain links TRBV29-1 to TRBJ1-1; D call uncertain. This CDR3 spans 12 amino acids. CDR1 and CDR2 (germline): SQVTM, ANQGSEA. V lost 1 base and J 7 bases, leaving 10 bases between the germline ends. Drawing the rest from reference TRBV29-1 and TRBJ1-1, the complete variable domain is SAVISQKPSRDICQRGTSLTIQCQVDSQVTMMFWYRQQPGQSLTLIATANQGSEATYESGFVIDKFPISRPNLTFSTLTVSNMSPEDSSIYLCSVEVGRHEAFFGQGTRLTVV.

This clonotype was seen only a few times. The chain joins TRBV6-1 to TRBJ1-6, with TRBD1 matching 10 bases. CDR1 and CDR2 (germline): MNHNS, SASEGT. V dropped 5 bases and J dropped 9; count of bases not matched to a gene: 4. The CDR3 is made up of 14 amino acids. CDR3: CASSLRTGGSPLHF. CDR3 DNA: TGTGCCAGCAGTCTACGGACAGGGGGTTCACCCCTCCACTTT.

This clonotype was seen more than once but under ten times. The rearrangement links TRBV24-1 to TRBJ2-5; tentatively, D is TRBD2 (5 bases). From germline, CDR1 is KGHDR and CDR2 SFDVKD. V was cut by 4 bases and J by 3 bases, with 14 bases left in between. CDR3 length: 15 amino acids. Here the CDR3 DNA reads TGTGCCACCAGTGACCCGGCGAGGGTCGAAGAGACCCAGTACTTC. It codes for CATSDPARVEETQYF.

Points on this clonotype: One junction end does not reproduce the germline sequence, and a read error may be involved. The chain combines TRBV27 with TRBJ1-4; D possibly corresponds to TRBD1 (6 bases). There are 15 residues in the CDR3. CDR1 and CDR2 (germline): MNHEY, SMNVEV (reference sequence). The CDR3 DNA is TGTGCCAGCGGTAGTTTAGACAGGCCTGGTGAAAAGCTGTTTTTT. Translating gives CASGSLDRPGEKLFF.

This clonotype showed up just a few times. The genes are TRBV24-1 and TRBJ2-3; the D call may be TRBD1 or TRBD2 (5 bases each). CDR1 is KGHDR, CDR2 SFDVKD, per germline. The CDR3 has 16 amino acids. Trimming stripped 1 base from V and 6 bases from J, with 16 bases between. In DNA form, the CDR3 reads TGTGCCACCAGTGATTTCCCGGGACCTCTAGGGGATACGCAGTATTTT. As protein: CATSDFPGPLGDTQYF.

The chain carries TRBV19 and TRBJ2-7, with D possibly being TRBD2 (6 bases). Germline loops: CDR1 LNHDA, CDR2 SQIVND (reference sequence). This CDR3 has 13 residues. The V gene lost 4 bases and the J gene lost 8 bases, with 15 bases spanning the gap. CDR3 in amino acids: CASSSGITDKQYF. Here the CDR3 DNA reads TGTGCCAGTAGTAGCGGGATTACGGACAAGCAGTACTTC.

In this sample, this clonotype turned up a few times. The chain uses TRBV7-3 and TRBJ1-2; possibly TRBD1 for D (6 bases). Germline values: CDR1 SGHTA, CDR2 FQGTGA. This CDR3 contains 15 residues. Trimming shortened V by 6 bases and J by 2 bases, and 16 bases separated the two germline ends. The CDR3 is CASSSTGTRNYGYTF. The CDR3 nucleotides read TGTGCCAGCAGTTCTACCGGGACACGGAACTATGGCTACACCTTC.

This clonotype was observed at least ten times. This sequence joins TRBV28 and TRBJ2-7, with D possibly matching TRBD2 (5 bases). The CDR3 loop spans 11 amino acids. The germline V gene has CDR1 MDHEN and CDR2 SYDVKM. With 10 bases removed from V and 6 bases from J, the gap between germline ends came to 13 bases. The CDR3 protein is CATVLAGEQYF. The CDR3 coding sequence is TGTGCCACCGTCCTAGCTGGCGAGCAGTACTTC.

At least ten counts were recorded for this clonotype. The genes are TRBV14 and TRBJ2-7; D ambiguous. From germline, CDR1 is SGHDN and CDR2 FVKESK. Between the trimmed V and J ends, which lost 0 bases and 2 bases, there was a span of 11 bases. The CDR3 totals 15 residues. The CDR3 protein is CASSQEPGRAYEQYF. The CDR3 DNA follows: TGTGCCAGCAGCCAAGAGCCAGGAAGGGCCTACGAGCAGTACTTC.

The table lists this clonotype with many counts. The rearrangement joins TRBV28 to TRBJ1-5; possible D gene TRBD1, 6 bases. The CDR3 totals 15 residues. Germline CDR1 reads MDHEN; CDR2 reads SYDVKM. The germline V and J ends were trimmed by 5 bases and 2 bases, with 13 bases remaining between them. The CDR3 is CASSVTGMGNQPQHF. The CDR3 DNA sequence: TGTGCCAGCAGTGTAACAGGGATGGGCAATCAGCCCCAGCATTTT.

The V call is TRBV6-1, the J call TRBJ2-1; D is unclear. Germline CDR1 MNHNS, CDR2 SASEGT. The CDR3 extends over 14 amino acids. The V and J ends lost 3 bases and 6 bases respectively, with 12 bases between them. DNA for the CDR3: TGTGCCAGCAGTGAGATTGGGGTTACCAATGAGCAGTTCTTC. It is translated as CASSEIGVTNEQFF.

In its sample, this clonotype is medium-sized. This chain links TRBV12-3 or TRBV12-4 with TRBJ2-5; no definite D call. The V end was cut by 2 bases, the J end by 1 base, with 8 bases between. The CDR3 is made up of 14 amino acids. The CDR3 is CASSLRGTQETQYF. CDR3 nucleotide sequence: TGTGCCAGCAGTTTACGAGGAACCCAAGAGACCCAGTACTTC.

This clonotype has a handful of counts. V is TRBV7-2 and J is TRBJ2-5; perhaps TRBD2 as D (5 bases). V gave up 5 bases and J gave up 5 bases, with 24 bases separating them. Germline V gene lookup returns CDR1 SGHTA and CDR2 FQGNSA. This CDR3 has 17 residues. CDR3 coding DNA: TGTGCCAGCAGCCCCTGGCCCCCCCCAGCCCCGGGGGAGACCCAGTACTTC. As protein: CASSPWPPPAPGETQYF.

The chain employs TRBV7-9 and TRBJ2-5, with 9 bases matching TRBD1. The CDR3 has 18 amino acids. The junction had 13 bases not matched to a gene; V was cut back by 5 bases and J by 0 bases. The germline V gene encodes CDR1 SEHNR and CDR2 FQNEAQ (reference sequence). In DNA form, the CDR3 reads TGTGCCAGCAGCACAACCCACAGGGGGCAGGCAGACCAAGAGACCCAGTACTTC. The encoded protein is CASSTTHRGQADQETQYF.

In its sample, this clonotype was seen a few times. This chain connects TRBV27 to TRBJ2-6, with 9 bases identical to TRBD1. CDR1 is MNHEY, CDR2 SMNVEV, per germline (reference sequence). V dropped 4 bases and J dropped 2; count of bases not matched to a gene: 6. CDR3 length: 17 amino acids. In DNA form, the CDR3 reads TGTGCCAGCAGTTCCTGGACAGGGGACCCTGGGGCCAACGTCCTGACTTTC. Its protein is CASSSWTGDPGANVLTF. Combining the CDR3 with reference TRBV27 and TRBJ2-6 gives the whole variable domain EAQVTQNPRYLITVTGKKLTVTCSQNMNHEYMSWYRQDPGLGLRQIYYSMNVEVTDKGDVPEGYKVSRKEKRNFPLILESPSPNQTSLYFCASSSWTGDPGANVLTFGAGSRLTVL.

This clonotype was detected a few times. The V call is TRBV2, the J call TRBJ2-4; the D gene is possibly TRBD1 (6 bases). Germline V CDR1 and CDR2: SNHLY, FYNNEI. The CDR3 sequence is 15 residues long. Trimming cost V 6 bases and J 0 bases, with 12 bases left between them. This CDR3 is CASRETGLAKNIQYF. CDR3 bases: TGTGCCAGCAGAGAAACAGGGCTAGCCAAAAACATTCAGTACTTC.

This clonotype was seen repeatedly, ten times or more. The J gene is TRBJ2-3, the V gene TRBV7-2; D may be TRBD2 (6 bases). The CDR3 has 15 amino acids. V lost 5 bases to trimming and J lost 3 bases, with 15 bases between them. CDR1 and CDR2 (germline): SGHTA, FQGNSA. CDR3 sequence: CASSTGGGRTDTQYF. As DNA, the CDR3 is TGTGCCAGCAGCACCGGGGGTGGAAGGACAGATACGCAGTATTTT.

The rearrangement joins TRBV12-3 or TRBV12-4 to TRBJ2-4; D unresolved. The CDR3 has 14 residues. Trimming took off 2 bases at V and 5 bases at J, with 10 bases between the two ends. The CDR3 DNA is TGTGCCAGCAGTTTATTTGGGTTTGAAAACATTCAGTACTTC. It codes for CASSLFGFENIQYF.

This rearrangement joins TRBV7-9 to TRBJ1-2; a possible D gene is TRBD1 (5 bases). Trimming shortened V by 1 base and J by 5 bases, and 17 bases separated the two germline ends. Germline V lookup: CDR1 SEHNR, CDR2 FQNEAQ (reference sequence). This CDR3 comprises 16 residues. For the CDR3, the DNA is TGTGCCAGCAGCTTAGGGGGGTCAAACCAAGGGTATGGCTACACCTTC. Protein: CASSLGGSNQGYGYTF.

This sequence joins TRBV18 and TRBJ2-3, with 9 nucleotides matching TRBD2. The CDR3 consists of 17 residues. The V gene end was trimmed by 3 bases and the J gene end by 4 bases; junction bases not matched to a gene: 11. Per germline, CDR1 KGHSH and CDR2 LQKENI. The CDR3 loop reads CASSPLSLAGTADTQYF. CDR3 in DNA: TGTGCCAGCTCACCGCTATCGCTAGCGGGGACCGCAGATACGCAGTATTTT.

Ten or more counts support this clonotype. The chain uses TRBV11-1 and TRBJ2-7; D unresolved. The V end lost 5 bases, the J end lost 1 base, and 15 bases lay between the germline ends. Per germline, CDR1 SGHAT and CDR2 FQDESV (reference sequence). The CDR3 length is 15 residues. Here the CDR3 DNA reads TGTGCCAGCAGCGCAAGCCTCGACAATTCCTACGAGCAGTACTTC. Translated: CASSASLDNSYEQYF.

This chain uses TRBV7-9 with TRBJ1-6; tentatively, D is TRBD1 (6 bases). V was pared by 5 bases and J by 6 bases, with 11 bases between. This CDR3 has 14 residues. Germline lookup yields CDR1 SEHNR and CDR2 FQNEAQ (reference sequence). In DNA form, the CDR3 reads TGTGCCAGCAGCCAGGACAGCACTAATTCACCCCTCCACTTT. Amino acid sequence: CASSQDSTNSPLHF.

The V call is TRBV9, the J call TRBJ2-7; 10 bases fit TRBD1. Germline trimming cut 3 bases from V and 0 bases from J; bases unmatched to any gene: 12. Germline loops: CDR1 SGDLS, CDR2 YYNGEE. This CDR3 has 18 amino acids. Written as DNA, the CDR3 is TGTGCCAGCAGCGGTTCCAGACAGGGGGCGATACACTCCTACGAGCAGTACTTC. It is translated as CASSGSRQGAIHSYEQYF.

The chain couples TRBV11-2 to TRBJ2-1, with D possibly matching TRBD2 (5 bases). The CDR3 runs to 15 residues. The V and J ends lost 5 bases and 8 bases respectively, with 19 bases between them. Germline V gene data show CDR1 as SGHAT and CDR2 as FQNNGV. CDR3 nucleotide sequence: TGTGCCAGCAGCCCCTGGGGTTGGGGAGTGGATGAGCAGTTCTTC. It specifies CASSPWGWGVDEQFF. Full variable domain (remainder filled in from reference TRBV11-2 and TRBJ2-1): EAGVAQSPRYKIIEKRQSVAFWCNPISGHATLYWYQQILGQGPKLLIQFQNNGVVDDSQLPKDRFSAERLKGVDSTLKIQPAKLEDSAVYLCASSPWGWGVDEQFFGPGTRLTVL.

V gene TRBV20-1 combines with J gene TRBJ2-3, with no clear D. V shed 5 bases and J shed 0 bases, with 15 bases lying between them. The length of the CDR3 is 15 residues. CDR1 DFQATT and CDR2 SNEGSKA come from the germline V gene (reference sequence). DNA for the CDR3: TGCAGTGCTCCCCAACAGTTAACTAGCACAGATACGCAGTATTTT. It is translated as CSAPQQLTSTDTQYF.

The chain joins TRBV20-1 to TRBJ1-2; D unresolved. V lost 6 bases and J 8 bases, leaving 19 bases between the germline ends. Germline V gene lookup returns CDR1 DFQATT and CDR2 SNEGSKA (reference sequence). The CDR3 runs 13 residues. CDR3 in DNA: TGCAGTGCCCCCCTTGAGCTGGGTCGGGGCTACACCTTC. Its translation is CSAPLELGRGYTF.

This clonotype has only a few counts. The chain joins TRBV5-1 to TRBJ2-2, with a tentative D call TRBD1 (6 bases). Per the germline V gene, CDR1 is SGHRS and CDR2 is YFSETQ. Trimming stripped 1 base from V and 4 bases from J, with 14 bases between. CDR3 length equals 16 residues. The CDR3 is CASSLISGASTGELFF. The CDR3 DNA reads TGCGCCAGCAGCTTGATCTCAGGGGCGAGCACCGGGGAGCTGTTTTTT.

V and J are TRBV12-3 or TRBV12-4 and TRBJ1-1; a possible D gene is TRBD1 (6 bases). The CDR3 extends over 13 amino acids. The V gene lost 1 base and the J gene lost 11 bases, with 14 bases spanning the gap. CDR3 in amino acids: CASSLGTAPRAFF. DNA for the CDR3: TGTGCCAGCAGTTTAGGGACAGCTCCCAGGGCTTTCTTT.

This clonotype showed up just once. The junction differs from germline at one of its ends, possibly a read error. The gene calls are TRBV7-9 and TRBJ2-5, with D possibly TRBD1 on 6 matching bases. Germline loops: CDR1 SEHNR, CDR2 FQNEAQ (reference sequence). The CDR3 length is 14 residues. The chain's CDR3 is CASSFRTAQETRYF. CDR3 sequence (DNA): TGTGCCAGCAGCTTCCGGACAGCTCAAGAGACCCGGTACTTC.

This chain links TRBV10-2 with TRBJ1-4; no reliable D call. This CDR3 region has 15 residues. The V end lost 5 bases, the J end lost 0 bases, and 10 bases lay between the germline ends. CDR1 is WSHSY, CDR2 SAAADI, per germline. CDR3 bases: TGCGCCAGCAGTTTCTTTGGAGCAACTAATGAAAAACTGTTTTTT. Residues: CASSFFGATNEKLFF.

J is TRBJ2-7 and V is TRBV29-1; D may correspond to TRBD1 or TRBD2 (6 bases each). CDR1 SQVTM and CDR2 ANQGSEA come from the germline V gene. The V gene lost 4 bases and the J gene lost 3 bases, with 16 bases spanning the gap. The CDR3 spans 14 residues. CDR3 nucleotides: TGCAGCGTTGGTTCAACAGGGACTCGCTACGAGCAGTACTTC. As protein: CSVGSTGTRYEQYF.

The chain is built from TRBV6-1 and TRBJ1-5, with 7 positions matching TRBD1. CDR1 and CDR2 (germline): MNHNS, SASEGT. The V gene end was trimmed by 1 base and the J gene end by 2 bases; junction bases not matched to a gene: 14. The CDR3 length is 19 residues. CDR3 residues: CASSEEGAGGNLRNQPQHF. The DNA for the CDR3 is TGTGCCAGCAGTGAAGAAGGGGCAGGGGGGAACTTACGCAATCAGCCCCAGCATTTT.